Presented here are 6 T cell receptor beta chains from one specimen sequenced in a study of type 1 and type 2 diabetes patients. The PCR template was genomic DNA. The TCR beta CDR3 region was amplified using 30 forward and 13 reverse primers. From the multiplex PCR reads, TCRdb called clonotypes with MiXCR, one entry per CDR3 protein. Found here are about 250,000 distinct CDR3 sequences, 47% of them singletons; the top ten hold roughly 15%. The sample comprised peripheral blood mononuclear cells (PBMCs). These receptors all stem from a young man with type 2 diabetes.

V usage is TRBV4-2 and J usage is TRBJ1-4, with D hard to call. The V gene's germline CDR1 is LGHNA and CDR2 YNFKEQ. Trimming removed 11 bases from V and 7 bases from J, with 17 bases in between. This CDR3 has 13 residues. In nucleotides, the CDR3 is TGTGCCTGGGGAAATGGAGGGTCTGAAAAACTGTTTTTT. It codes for CAWGNGGSEKLFF.

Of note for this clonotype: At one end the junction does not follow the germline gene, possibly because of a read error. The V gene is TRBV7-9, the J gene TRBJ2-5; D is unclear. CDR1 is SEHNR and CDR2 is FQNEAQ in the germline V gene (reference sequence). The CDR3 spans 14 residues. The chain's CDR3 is CATSRDRSYATQYF. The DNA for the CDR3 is TGTGCCACCAGCAGAGATCGAAGTTACGCAACCCAGTACTTC.

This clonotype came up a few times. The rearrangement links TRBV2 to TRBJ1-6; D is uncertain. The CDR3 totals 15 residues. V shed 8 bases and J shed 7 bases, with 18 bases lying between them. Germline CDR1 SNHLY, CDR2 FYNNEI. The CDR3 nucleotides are TGTGCCAGCCAACTCCAGCGGGCGGTCAATTCACCCCTCCACTTT. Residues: CASQLQRAVNSPLHF.

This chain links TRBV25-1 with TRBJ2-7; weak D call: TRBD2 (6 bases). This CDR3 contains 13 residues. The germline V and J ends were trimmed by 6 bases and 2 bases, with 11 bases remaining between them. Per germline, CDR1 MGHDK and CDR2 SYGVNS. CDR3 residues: CASSGGWTYEQYF. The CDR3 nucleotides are TGTGCCAGCAGCGGGGGTTGGACCTACGAGCAGTACTTC.

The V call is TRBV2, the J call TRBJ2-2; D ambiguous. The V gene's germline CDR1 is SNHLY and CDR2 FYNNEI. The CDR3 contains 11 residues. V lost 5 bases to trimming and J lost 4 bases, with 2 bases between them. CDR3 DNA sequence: TGTGCCAGCAGTCCCACCGGGGAGCTGTTTTTT. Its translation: CASSPTGELFF.

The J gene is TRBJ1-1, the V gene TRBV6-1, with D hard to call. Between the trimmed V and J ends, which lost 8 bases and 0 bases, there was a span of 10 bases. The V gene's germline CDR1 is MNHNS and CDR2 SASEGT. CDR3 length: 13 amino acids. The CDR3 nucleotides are TGTGCCAGCCGGCAGTTAATGAACACTGAAGCTTTCTTT. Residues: CASRQLMNTEAFF.